The rows below give T cell receptor beta chains drawn from one sample of a study of blood T cell repertoires in COVID-19. The method was immunoSEQ multiplex PCR; TCRdb's version includes in-frame clones alone and lacks a portion of them. The table includes roughly 180,000 clones, 82% detected once. Specimen: PBMCs or T cells enriched from blood (not recorded which). These receptors originate from a man in his sixties who had recovered from COVID-19. The CDR3 runs from the conserved cysteine through the conserved F or W. The D gene is left open where the match is weak.

J: TRBJ2-1
D: -
V: TRBV10-3
CDR3: CAISESVSRPPLEQFF

J: TRBJ1-1
D: -
V: TRBV5-6
CDR3: CASSPTRGRRRGTEAFF

J: TRBJ2-7
D: TRBD1
V: TRBV10-3
CDR3: CAISGQGANYEQYF

J: TRBJ1-5
D: -
V: TRBV7-2
CDR3: CASSLAGQGRAQHF

J: TRBJ2-5
D: -
V: TRBV29-1
CDR3: CSVRTDQETQYF

J: TRBJ2-3
D: TRBD1
V: TRBV19
CDR3: CASTWTGMTDTQYF

J: TRBJ2-1
D: TRBD1
V: TRBV19
CDR3: CASSIGQGVYNEQFF

J: TRBJ1-5
D: -
V: TRBV3-1/TRBV3-2
CDR3: CASSQDLSQPQHF

J: TRBJ2-7
D: TRBD1
V: TRBV6-5
CDR3: CASSLGQGPNEQYF

J: TRBJ2-7
D: TRBD2
V: TRBV7-2
CDR3: CASSLVATSVYEQYF

J: TRBJ2-7
D: TRBD1
V: TRBV5-5
CDR3: CASSLPGQGGEQYF

J: TRBJ1-5
D: -
V: TRBV5-6
CDR3: CASSLKGGLDQPQHF